A selection of T cell receptor beta chains follows, all from one sample in a study of identical twins. TCRdb reanalysed the 5' RACE reads using MiXCR and keeps one entry per CDR3 protein. Here the sample spans some 500,000 distinct CDR3 sequences, 11% to 15% being singletons. These same records also appear under a second study, on yellow fever vaccine responses in identical twins.

The material sequenced was CD4+ T cells sorted from blood. These receptors originate from a woman aged 18-30 years in good health. Both conserved end residues are part of each CDR3. D genes are given only for firm matches. Clone size is shown for a subset of rows, as once, few, many or a class of expanded clone.

v_gene,d_gene,j_gene,abundance,CDR3aa,CDR3nt
TRBV7-9,TRBD1,TRBJ2-7,.,CASSSGTGLNDEQYF,TGTGCCAGCAGCTCGGGGACAGGGTTGAACGACGAGCAGTACTTC
TRBV20-1,.,TRBJ2-1,many,CSATSYNEQFF,TGCAGTGCTACCTCCTACAATGAGCAGTTCTTC
TRBV29-1,.,TRBJ2-4,.,CSVRNRGDIQYF,TGCAGCGTGCGAAATAGGGGAGACATTCAGTACTTC
TRBV20-1,.,TRBJ1-1,.,CSARRDLEAFF,TGCAGTGCTAGGCGAGATCTTGAAGCTTTCTTT
TRBV27,.,TRBJ2-1,many,CASSFSAGAYNEQFF,TGTGCCAGCAGTTTCTCAGCGGGCGCCTACAATGAGCAGTTCTTC
TRBV4-2,.,TRBJ2-1,many,CASSPSGSNEQFF,TGTGCCAGCAGCCCGAGCGGGTCCAATGAGCAGTTCTTC
TRBV7-2,.,TRBJ1-1,.,CASSLTVGSAFF,TGTGCCAGCAGCTTGACGGTCGGATCAGCTTTCTTT
TRBV18,TRBD1,TRBJ2-4,few,CASSPGQGRNIQYF,TGTGCCAGCTCTCCGGGACAGGGGAGAAACATTCAGTACTTC
TRBV2,TRBD2,TRBJ2-7,.,CASSGLGLAAYEQYF,TGTGCCAGCAGTGGTTTAGGACTAGCGGCGTACGAGCAGTACTTC
TRBV5-1,TRBD1,TRBJ2-7,few,CASSLGGNRGAEQYF,TGCGCCAGCAGCTTGGGGGGTAACAGGGGGGCCGAGCAGTACTTC
TRBV6-2/TRBV6-3,.,TRBJ2-1,few,CASIRDTGIGEQFF,TGTGCCAGCATCCGGGACACTGGTATCGGTGAGCAGTTCTTC